These 29 T cell receptor beta chains share one sample of origin, sequenced in a study of T cell responses to AZD1222 COVID-19 vaccine. Here immunoSEQ multiplex PCR was the method, and the copy in TCRdb shows in-frame clones only, minus some. This sample has over 100,000 clones, with approximately 86% found just once. Sequencing used peripheral blood, obtained 28 days after the second AZD1222 dose. Receptor source: an adult who received the AZD1222 COVID-19 vaccine.

The chain carries TRBV6-2 or TRBV6-3 and TRBJ2-3, with a weak D call TRBD1 (6 bases). The CDR3 length is 16 residues. V was clipped by 6 bases and J by 3 bases, with 19 bases between them. CDR1 and CDR2 from the germline V gene are MNHEY and SVGEGT. The DNA for the CDR3 is TGTGCCAGCAGCCCCTCAGGGGTAGCACGGACAGATACGCAGTATTTT. Translated: CASSPSGVARTDTQYF.

The chain links TRBV2 to TRBJ1-2; possible D gene TRBD1, 6 bases. This CDR3 is 14 amino acids long. Trimming shortened V by 6 bases and J by 7 bases, and 18 bases separated the two germline ends. Germline V gene data show CDR1 as SNHLY and CDR2 as FYNNEI. The DNA of the CDR3 is TGTGCCAGCAGAGGGAACAGGGCGATGCCTGGCTACACCTTC. Translation gives CASRGNRAMPGYTF.

The chain carries TRBV9 and TRBJ1-5; D may be TRBD1 (6 bases). V lost 0 bases and J lost 3, with 10 bases in between. In germline, CDR1 is SGDLS, CDR2 YYNGEE. The length of the CDR3 is 15 residues. The CDR3 here is CASSVGGQPNQPQHF. The CDR3 nucleotides read TGTGCCAGCAGCGTAGGAGGACAGCCCAATCAGCCCCAGCATTTT.

The chain has TRBV6-2 or TRBV6-3 and TRBJ2-1; unclear D gene. In germline, CDR1 is MNHEY, CDR2 SVGEGT. V was cut by 5 bases and J by 3 bases, with 2 bases left in between. This CDR3 contains 11 residues. The CDR3 nucleotides read TGTGCCAGCAGTCGCTACAATGAGCAGTTCTTC. Protein: CASSRYNEQFF.

The DNA for the CDR3 is TGTGCCAGCTCACCACTACAGGAGAACTATGGCTACACCTTC. It yields the protein CASSPLQENYGYTF. The J gene is TRBJ1-2, the V gene TRBV18, with D perhaps matching TRBD1 (5 bases). Germline values: CDR1 KGHSH, CDR2 LQKENI. This CDR3 is built from 14 residues. V was shortened by 1 base and J by 2 bases, with 8 bases between the two germline ends.

This chain links TRBV7-2 with TRBJ2-2, with 7 bases that match TRBD1. Losses at the gene ends were 6 bases for V and 0 bases for J; bases not matched to a gene: 1. The germline gives CDR1 SGHTA, CDR2 FQGNSA. CDR3 size: 14 residues. CDR3 loop: CASRGTANTGELFF. The CDR3 DNA sequence: TGTGCCAGCAGGGGGACAGCGAACACCGGGGAGCTGTTTTTT.

The chain links TRBV5-8 to TRBJ1-5; D ambiguous. The germline V and J ends were trimmed by 2 bases and 1 base, with 10 bases remaining between them. The CDR3 has 15 residues. CDR1 SGHTS and CDR2 YDEGEE come from the germline V gene. DNA of the CDR3: TGTGCCAGCAGCTTTCTCCCCGGAAGCAATCAGCCCCAGCATTTT. The encoded protein is CASSFLPGSNQPQHF.

The gene calls are TRBV19 and TRBJ1-3; 7 bases fit TRBD1. Germline CDR1 is LNHDA and CDR2 is SQIVND (reference sequence). Trimming cost V 5 bases and J 4 bases; bases outside gene matches: 8. The length of the CDR3 is 15 residues. The CDR3, as DNA: TGTGCCAGTAGTGACGAGACAGGGTACGGAAACACCATATATTTT. It encodes CASSDETGYGNTIYF.

The rearrangement links TRBV3-1 (or the pseudogene TRBV3-2) to TRBJ2-7; TRBD2 matches 9 bases. The CDR3 totals 16 residues. V lost 4 bases and J lost 2; bases outside the gene matches: 9. In germline, CDR1 is LGHDT, CDR2 YNNKEL (reference sequence). The CDR3 DNA reads TGTGCCAGCAGCCGGAGTAGCGGGGGATCGACCTACGAGCAGTACTTC. It codes for CASSRSSGGSTYEQYF.

In DNA, the CDR3 is TGTGCCAGCAGTCCTTCGGGGTGGTCTAATGAAAAACTGTTTTTT. This encodes CASSPSGWSNEKLFF. The gene calls are TRBV28 and TRBJ1-4; D call uncertain. CDR3 size: 15 residues. V shed 5 bases and J shed 3 bases, with 13 bases lying between them. The germline CDR1 and CDR2 sequences are MDHEN and SYDVKM.

The V call is TRBV28, the J call TRBJ2-1; 10 bases are shared with TRBD1. After removal of 8 bases from V and 3 bases from J, the junction contained 4 bases not matched to a gene. This CDR3 spans 14 amino acids. Germline values: CDR1 MDHEN, CDR2 SYDVKM. Here the CDR3 DNA reads TGTGCCAGCGAAGGACAGGGGGACTACAATGAGCAGTTCTTC. Its protein is CASEGQGDYNEQFF. The whole variable domain, filled in from reference TRBV28 and TRBJ2-1, reads DVKVTQSSRYLVKRTGEKVFLECVQDMDHENMFWYRQDPGLGLRLIYFSYDVKMKEKGDIPEGYSVSREKKERFSLILESASTNQTSMYLCASEGQGDYNEQFFGPGTRLTVL.

V and J are TRBV6-2 or TRBV6-3 and TRBJ2-2; D could derive from TRBD1 or TRBD2 (5 bases each). Germline CDR1 reads MNHEY; CDR2 reads SVGEGT. The CDR3 is 14 residues long. Trimming left V 6 bases short and J 4 bases short, with 12 bases between. CDR3 bases: TGTGCCAGCAGCCAAGCGAGGGGCACCGGGGAGCTGTTTTTT. Translation gives CASSQARGTGELFF.

The V and J genes are TRBV5-5 and TRBJ2-3; 7 positions match TRBD1. Trimming cost V 4 bases and J 4 bases; bases outside gene matches: 9. The germline V gene encodes CDR1 SGHKS and CDR2 YYEKEE (reference sequence). The CDR3 extends over 15 amino acids. The DNA of the CDR3 is TGTGCCAGCAGCCCGGACAGGTCCCGGGCAGATACGCAGTATTTT. The encoded protein is CASSPDRSRADTQYF.

The genes are TRBV5-1 and TRBJ1-2; the match to TRBD1 covers 11 bases. Trimming took 4 bases from V and 3 from J; bases not matched to a gene: 11. Germline CDR1 reads SGHRS; CDR2 reads YFSETQ. There are 17 residues in the CDR3. CDR3 sequence (DNA): TGCGCCAGCAGCAGGGGACAGGGGGTTTTTGCGGACTATGGCTACACCTTC. This sequence encodes CASSRGQGVFADYGYTF.

The chain recombines TRBV19 with TRBJ2-2; 8 positions match TRBD1. J lost 5 bases, V lost 6 bases, and 2 bases had no gene match. This CDR3 is 13 amino acids long. The germline CDR1 and CDR2 sequences are LNHDA and SQIVND (reference sequence). CDR3: CASSNRGTGELFF. DNA for the CDR3: TGTGCCAGTAGCAACAGGGGGACCGGGGAGCTGTTTTTT.

This clone was seen once. The chain carries TRBV6-2 or TRBV6-3 and TRBJ2-7, with 12 positions matching TRBD2. CDR1 and CDR2 (germline): MNHEY, SVGEGT. The ends lost 5 bases at V and 4 bases at J; junction bases unmatched: 3. The CDR3 sequence is 14 residues long. CDR3 nucleotide sequence: TGTGCCAGCAGTCTGACTAGCGGGGGTTACGAGCAGTACTTC. Translation: CASSLTSGGYEQYF.

J is TRBJ2-7 and V is TRBV4-2; 10 nucleotides agree with TRBD2. The junction had 6 bases not matched to a gene; V was cut back by 0 bases and J by 7 bases. Germline-derived CDR1 and CDR2 are LGHNA and YNFKEQ. This CDR3 contains 15 residues. The CDR3 spells CASSQEPSGGREQYF. The CDR3 DNA sequence: TGTGCCAGCAGCCAAGAGCCTAGCGGGGGCCGAGAGCAGTACTTC.

V is TRBV19 and J is TRBJ1-6; 8 nucleotides align to TRBD1. The J segment lost 6 bases and the V segment lost 5 bases, leaving 0 bases of the junction unmatched. The germline V gene encodes CDR1 LNHDA and CDR2 SQIVND (reference sequence). This CDR3 is built from 13 residues. Here the CDR3 reads CASSGQGNSPLHF. CDR3 DNA: TGTGCCAGTAGTGGACAGGGTAATTCACCCCTCCACTTT. Filled out from reference TRBV19 and TRBJ1-6, the complete variable domain reads DGGITQSPKYLFRKEGQNVTLSCEQNLNHDAMYWYRQDPGQGLRLIYYSQIVNDFQKGDIAEGYSVSREKKESFPLTVTSAQKNPTAFYLCASSGQGNSPLHFGNGTRLTVT.

The chain combines TRBV9 with TRBJ1-1; perhaps TRBD1 as D (6 bases). V gave up 0 bases and J gave up 4 bases, with 13 bases separating them. CDR1 is SGDLS, CDR2 YYNGEE, per germline. The CDR3 length is 15 residues. The CDR3 nucleotides are TGTGCCAGCAGCGTAGACGGGCAGGGGTTCACTGAAGCTTTCTTT. Translated, it gives CASSVDGQGFTEAFF. Full variable domain (rest looked up from reference TRBV9 and TRBJ1-1): DSGVTQTPKHLITATGQRVTLRCSPRSGDLSVYWYQQSLDQGLQFLIQYYNGEERAKGNILERFSAQQFPDLHSELNLSSLELGDSALYFCASSVDGQGFTEAFFGQGTRLTVV.

The J gene is TRBJ2-7, the V gene TRBV19, with 7 nucleotides matching TRBD1. The CDR3 covers 14 residues. V dropped 5 bases and J dropped 5; count of bases not matched to a gene: 9. Germline V gene sequence: CDR1 LNHDA, CDR2 SQIVND (reference sequence). CDR3 amino acids: CASSLLGQLDEQYF. CDR3 DNA: TGTGCCAGTAGTCTGCTGGGACAGTTAGACGAGCAGTACTTC.

The CDR3 loop reads CSVAGLRQAFSYEQYF. Written as DNA, the CDR3 is TGCAGCGTCGCGGGACTTAGACAGGCCTTCTCCTACGAGCAGTACTTC. The V call is TRBV29-1, the J call TRBJ2-7; D is perhaps TRBD1 or TRBD2 (6 bases each). The ends were cut back, 6 bases at V and 0 bases at J, with 21 bases in the middle. The CDR3 is made up of 16 amino acids. Germline V gene sequence: CDR1 SQVTM, CDR2 ANQGSEA.

J is TRBJ2-7 and V is TRBV3-1 (or the pseudogene TRBV3-2); 13 bases line up with TRBD2. CDR1 and CDR2 (germline): LGHDT, YNNKEL (reference sequence). J was trimmed by 6 bases and V by 0 bases; bases with no gene match: 8. The CDR3 contains 17 residues. The CDR3 coding sequence is TGTGCCAGCAGCCAAGATTGGGGGACTAGCGGGGCCCTCGAGCAGTACTTC. It encodes CASSQDWGTSGALEQYF.

The chain has TRBV7-3 and TRBJ2-1, with 10 bases fitting TRBD1. The CDR3 contains 15 residues. The junction had 1 base not matched to a gene; V was cut back by 0 bases and J by 5 bases. Germline V gene data show CDR1 as SGHTA and CDR2 as FQGTGA. In nucleotides, the CDR3 is TGTGCCAGCAGCTTAACGGGACAGGGGAACAATGAGCAGTTCTTC. It encodes CASSLTGQGNNEQFF.

This chain links TRBV6-5 with TRBJ1-6, with D hard to call. The V gene lost 5 bases and the J gene lost 4 bases, with 9 bases spanning the gap. Germline V CDR1 and CDR2: MNHEY, SVGAGI. The CDR3 extends over 14 amino acids. The CDR3 is CASSIEAYNSPLHF. In DNA form, the CDR3 reads TGTGCCAGCAGTATAGAGGCGTATAATTCACCCCTCCACTTT.

The V and J genes are TRBV4-2 and TRBJ1-1; no definite D call. Germline V gene sequence: CDR1 LGHNA, CDR2 YNFKEQ. V gave up 3 bases and J gave up 6 bases, with 14 bases separating them. The length of the CDR3 is 14 residues. The CDR3 is CASSQDPGVAEAFF. The CDR3 DNA sequence: TGTGCCAGCAGCCAGGACCCGGGCGTGGCTGAAGCTTTCTTT.

The chain combines TRBV27 with TRBJ1-1; the D gene is possibly TRBD1 (5 bases). CDR1 MNHEY and CDR2 SMNVEV come from the germline V gene (reference sequence). This CDR3 spans 15 amino acids. Trimming stripped 5 bases from V and 5 bases from J, with 18 bases between. The DNA for the CDR3 is TGTGCCAGCAGTCTCACGGGCCTCGGGGGGACTGAAGCTTTCTTT. It is translated as CASSLTGLGGTEAFF.

The chain uses TRBV19 and TRBJ1-2, with 7 bases matching TRBD1. The CDR3 is 14 residues long. V shed 10 bases and J 8 bases; nucleotides not matched to a gene: 16. The germline V gene has CDR1 LNHDA and CDR2 SQIVND (reference sequence). The chain's CDR3 is CATSQTQGGGGYTF. The DNA of the CDR3 is TGTGCCACCAGTCAGACGCAAGGAGGGGGCGGCTACACCTTC.

This clone was found once. The chain recombines TRBV5-5 with TRBJ1-4, with a possible D match to TRBD1 (5 bases). Germline-derived CDR1 and CDR2 are SGHKS and YYEKEE (reference sequence). This CDR3 is 15 amino acids long. With 2 bases removed from V and 2 bases from J, the gap between germline ends came to 10 bases. CDR3 residues: CASSFGGRTNEKLFF. As DNA, the CDR3 is TGTGCCAGCAGCTTCGGGGGGAGGACTAATGAAAAACTGTTTTTT.

The chain links TRBV20-1 to TRBJ1-2; no definite D call. The CDR3 sequence is 11 residues long. In germline, CDR1 is DFQATT, CDR2 SNEGSKA (reference sequence). The V gene lost 5 bases and the J gene lost 7 bases, with 11 bases spanning the gap. The CDR3 sequence: CSASRGFGYTF. The CDR3, as DNA: TGCAGTGCTTCGCGCGGTTTTGGCTACACCTTC.